This T cell receptor (beta chain) was retrieved from a study of regulatory T cells in long-lasting Graves disease. About the study: Persistent Graves' disease required over 5 years of antithyroid drugs and positive TSH receptor antibodies.

The CDR3 consists of 16 residues. The germline CDR1 and CDR2 sequences are MNHNS and SASEGT. V shed 6 bases and J 2 bases; nucleotides not matched to a gene: 11. iRepertoire HTBI primers and Arm-PCR of CDR3 regions built TCR beta libraries. From the multiplex PCR reads, TCRdb called clonotypes with MiXCR, one entry per CDR3 protein. The repertoire holds around 450,000 distinct CDR3 sequences, 20% to 25% seen once, with around 7% in the top ten. This clonotype was found many times. The time point denotes: persistent/refractory GD, antithyroid drugs over 5 years with positive TRAb. TCR sequences were obtained from RNA taken from PBMCs.

The V gene is TRBV6-1, the J gene TRBJ1-2, with 8 positions matching TRBD1. The sequence came from a female donor with Graves disease. Sequences were derived from peripheral blood mononuclear cells (PBMCs), sampled when the disease was refractory, from a patient treated with antithyroid drugs. CDR3 DNA: TGTGCCAGCAGCCGTACTTCAGGGGGCGAGAACTATGGCTACACCTTC. This encodes CASSRTSGGENYGYTF.